This TCR beta chain was captured by sequencing in a study of OX40 agonist ivuxolimab in advanced cancers. Study context: The patients' treatment was ivuxolimab, an agonistic anti-OX40 (CD134) antibody. Patients achieving partial responses numbered three: one hepatocellular carcinoma case and two cutaneous melanoma cases.

Here immunoSEQ multiplex PCR was the method, and the copy in TCRdb shows in-frame clones only, minus some. The sample yields approximately 70,000 clones, roughly 88% seen once. Study-level results: In the 0.1 to 3.0 mg/kg range, CD4+ and CD8+ blood T cells had expanded clonally by week 6.

The CDR3 length is 15 residues. V was clipped by 5 bases and J by 4 bases, with 18 bases between them. The germline CDR1 and CDR2 sequences are MNHEY and SMNVEV (reference sequence). For this clone: What it recognizes is unknown.

This clonotype was obtained from an adult with an advanced solid tumor such as melanoma, head and neck, liver or kidney cancer. This specimen was CD4+ or CD8+ T cells sorted from blood, taken in a trial of the OX40 agonist ivuxolimab. J is TRBJ2-7 and V is TRBV27, with D possibly matching TRBD2 (5 bases). CDR3 sequence reads: CASSRRPGLGYEQYF. For the CDR3, the DNA is TGTGCCAGCAGTCGCAGGCCGGGGTTGGGTTACGAGCAGTACTTC.